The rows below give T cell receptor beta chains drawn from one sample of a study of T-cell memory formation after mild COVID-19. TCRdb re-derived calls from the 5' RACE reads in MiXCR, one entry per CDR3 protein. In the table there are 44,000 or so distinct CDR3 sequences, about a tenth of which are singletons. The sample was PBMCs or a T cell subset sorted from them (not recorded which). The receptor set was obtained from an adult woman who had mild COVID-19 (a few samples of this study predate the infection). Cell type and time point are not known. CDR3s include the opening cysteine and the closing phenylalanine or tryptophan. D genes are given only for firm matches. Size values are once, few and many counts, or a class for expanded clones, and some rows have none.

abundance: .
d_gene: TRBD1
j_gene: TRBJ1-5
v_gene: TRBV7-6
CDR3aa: CASSRGQGKNSNQPQHF
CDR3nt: TGTGCCAGCAGCCGGGGACAGGGGAAAAATAGCAATCAGCCCCAGCATTTT

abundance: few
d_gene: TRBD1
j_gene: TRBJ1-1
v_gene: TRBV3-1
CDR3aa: CASSQVRTGGNTEAFF
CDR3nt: TGTGCCAGCAGCCAAGTAAGGACAGGTGGGAACACTGAAGCTTTCTTT

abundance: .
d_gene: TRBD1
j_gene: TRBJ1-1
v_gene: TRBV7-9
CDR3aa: CASSPRIGQGNTEAFF
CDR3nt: TGTGCCAGCAGCCCGCGGATCGGACAGGGGAACACTGAAGCTTTCTTT

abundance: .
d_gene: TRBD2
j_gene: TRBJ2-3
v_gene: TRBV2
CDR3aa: CASSEGGGTDTQYF
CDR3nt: TGTGCCAGCAGTGAAGGGGGAGGGACAGATACGCAGTATTTT

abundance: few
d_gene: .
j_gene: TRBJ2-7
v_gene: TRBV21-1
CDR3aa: CASSKDALYYEQYF
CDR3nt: TGTGCCAGCAGCAAAGACGCACTTTATTACGAGCAGTACTTC

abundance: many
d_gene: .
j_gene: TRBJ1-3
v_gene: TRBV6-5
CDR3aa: CASSYGGISGNTIYF
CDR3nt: TGTGCCAGCAGTTACGGGGGTATCTCTGGAAACACCATATATTTT

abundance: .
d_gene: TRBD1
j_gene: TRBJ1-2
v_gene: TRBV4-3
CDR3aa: CASSQEIGTVYGYTF
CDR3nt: TGCGCCAGCAGCCAAGAAATCGGGACAGTCTATGGCTACACCTTC

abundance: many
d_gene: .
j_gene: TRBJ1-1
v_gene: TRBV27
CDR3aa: CASSLLGAGTEAFF
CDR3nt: TGTGCCAGCAGTTTACTGGGGGCGGGCACTGAAGCTTTCTTT

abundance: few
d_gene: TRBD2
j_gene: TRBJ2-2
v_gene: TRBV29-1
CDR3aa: CSVESGGANTGELFF
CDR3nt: TGCAGCGTTGAATCGGGGGGAGCGAACACCGGGGAGCTGTTTTTT

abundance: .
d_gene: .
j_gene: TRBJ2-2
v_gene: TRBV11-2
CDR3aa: CASSFVNRDHRRELFF
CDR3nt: TGTGCCAGCAGCTTCGTAAACCGGGACCATCGGAGGGAGCTGTTTTTT

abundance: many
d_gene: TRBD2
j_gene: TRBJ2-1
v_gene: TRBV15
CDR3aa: CATSRDRAGALNEQFF
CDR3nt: TGTGCCACCAGCAGAGATAGAGCGGGGGCCCTAAATGAGCAGTTCTTC

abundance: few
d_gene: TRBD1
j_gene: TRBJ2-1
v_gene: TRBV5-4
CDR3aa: CASSVRDRGLNEQFF
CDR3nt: TGTGCCAGCAGCGTCCGGGACAGGGGGCTCAATGAGCAGTTCTTC

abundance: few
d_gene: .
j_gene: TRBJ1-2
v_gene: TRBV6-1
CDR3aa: CASTQALTGNYGYTF
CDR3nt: TGTGCCAGCACCCAGGCACTCACTGGGAACTATGGCTACACCTTC

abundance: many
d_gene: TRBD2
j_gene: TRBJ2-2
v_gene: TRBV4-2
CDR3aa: CASSQAGASGRGTGELFF
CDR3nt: TGTGCCAGCAGCCAAGCGGGGGCTAGCGGGAGAGGGACCGGGGAGCTGTTTTTT

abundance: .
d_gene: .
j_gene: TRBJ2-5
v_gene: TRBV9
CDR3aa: CASSAAGQETQYF
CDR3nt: TGTGCCAGCAGCGCCGCAGGGCAAGAGACCCAGTACTTC

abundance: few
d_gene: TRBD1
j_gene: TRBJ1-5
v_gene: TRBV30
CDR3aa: CAWGTGTRWQPQHF
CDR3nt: TGTGCCTGGGGGACAGGGACCCGATGGCAGCCCCAGCATTTT

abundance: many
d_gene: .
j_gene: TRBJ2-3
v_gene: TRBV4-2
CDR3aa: CASSQDSTDTQYF
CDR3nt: TGTGCCAGCAGCCAAGATAGTACGGATACGCAGTATTTT

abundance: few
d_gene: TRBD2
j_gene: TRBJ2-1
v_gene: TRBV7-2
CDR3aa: CASSPKLAGGPNEQFF
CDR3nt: TGTGCCAGCAGCCCAAAGCTAGCGGGGGGCCCCAATGAGCAGTTCTTC

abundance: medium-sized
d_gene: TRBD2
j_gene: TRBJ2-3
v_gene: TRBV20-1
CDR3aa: CSAGQIGGGADTQYF
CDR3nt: TGCAGTGCTGGACAGATCGGCGGGGGGGCAGATACGCAGTATTTT

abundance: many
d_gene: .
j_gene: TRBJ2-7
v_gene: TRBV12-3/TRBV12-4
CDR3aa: CASSLGGDFYEQYF
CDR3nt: TGTGCCAGCTCCCTAGGCGGGGACTTTTACGAGCAGTACTTC

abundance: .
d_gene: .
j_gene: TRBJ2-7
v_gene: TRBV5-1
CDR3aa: CASSFLDLRYEQYF
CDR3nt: TGCGCCAGCAGCTTCTTGGACCTGCGCTACGAGCAGTACTTC

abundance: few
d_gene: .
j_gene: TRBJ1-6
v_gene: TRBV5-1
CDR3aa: CASSPDGGNNSPLHF
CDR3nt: TGCGCCAGCAGTCCCGATGGGGGGAATAATTCACCCCTCCACTTT

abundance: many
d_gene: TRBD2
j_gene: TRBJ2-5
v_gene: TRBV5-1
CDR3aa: CASCPSGGAQETQYF
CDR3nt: TGCGCCAGCTGCCCTAGCGGGGGGGCCCAAGAGACCCAGTACTTC

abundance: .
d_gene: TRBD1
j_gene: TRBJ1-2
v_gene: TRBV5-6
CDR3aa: CASSTPRTGESDYGYTF
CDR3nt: TGTGCCAGCAGCACCCCTAGGACAGGGGAGTCGGACTATGGCTACACCTTC

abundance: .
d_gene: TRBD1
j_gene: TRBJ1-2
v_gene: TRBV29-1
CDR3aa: CSVSLSVRGHGGYTF
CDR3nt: TGCAGCGTGTCCCTCTCGGTCAGGGGGCATGGTGGCTACACCTTC

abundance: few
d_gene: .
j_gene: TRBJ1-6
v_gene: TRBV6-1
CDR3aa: CASSESLSPLHF
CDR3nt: TGTGCCAGCAGTGAATCCCTCTCACCCCTCCACTTT

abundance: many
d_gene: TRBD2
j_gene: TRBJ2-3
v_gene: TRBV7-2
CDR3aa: CASSLDLAGMGGTDTQYF
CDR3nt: TGTGCCAGCAGCTTAGACCTAGCGGGGATGGGGGGCACAGATACGCAGTATTTT

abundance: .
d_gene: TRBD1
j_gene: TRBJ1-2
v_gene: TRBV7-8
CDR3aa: CASSSGQGANYGYTF
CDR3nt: TGTGCCAGCAGCTCCGGACAGGGTGCTAACTATGGCTACACCTTC

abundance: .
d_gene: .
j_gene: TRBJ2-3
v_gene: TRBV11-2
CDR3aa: CASLPRVDSTDTQYF
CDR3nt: TGTGCCAGCCTACCCCGCGTGGACAGCACAGATACGCAGTATTTT

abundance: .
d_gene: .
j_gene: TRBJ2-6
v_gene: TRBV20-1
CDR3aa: CSASPGHSSSGANVLTF
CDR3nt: TGCAGTGCTAGCCCGGGACACTCATCCTCTGGGGCCAACGTCCTGACTTTC

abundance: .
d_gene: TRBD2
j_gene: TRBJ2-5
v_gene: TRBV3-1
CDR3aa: CASSQDWGLAGAAETQYF
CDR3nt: TGTGCCAGCAGCCAAGATTGGGGACTAGCGGGGGCGGCGGAGACCCAGTACTTC

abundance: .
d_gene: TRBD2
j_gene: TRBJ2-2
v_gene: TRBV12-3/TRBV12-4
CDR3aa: CASSTPGGGNTGELFF
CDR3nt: TGTGCCAGCAGCACCCCGGGCGGGGGGAACACCGGGGAGCTGTTTTTT

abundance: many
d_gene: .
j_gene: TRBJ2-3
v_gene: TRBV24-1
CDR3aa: CATSSASEFTDTQYF
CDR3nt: TGTGCCACCAGTTCCGCTAGCGAGTTCACAGATACGCAGTATTTT

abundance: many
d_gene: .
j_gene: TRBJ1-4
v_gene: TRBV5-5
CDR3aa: CASSLTGEKLFF
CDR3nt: TGTGCCAGCAGCTTGACCGGAGAAAAACTGTTTTTT

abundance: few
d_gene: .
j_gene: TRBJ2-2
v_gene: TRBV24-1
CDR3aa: CATSDQLTGNTGELFF
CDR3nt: TGTGCCACCAGTGACCAGCTCACAGGGAACACCGGGGAGCTGTTTTTT